Below, 16 T cell receptor beta chains from the same sample are listed, as sequenced in a study of blood T cell repertoires in COVID-19. The assay was immunoSEQ multiplex PCR, and TCRdb's table has in-frame clones only and misses some. In the table there are around 80,000 clones, 80% to 90% of which are singletons. Material for sequencing was peripheral blood. These receptors all stem from a man aged 60-69 years with acute or convalescent COVID-19.

This chain uses TRBV5-1 with TRBJ2-7; TRBD2 matches 15 bases. The CDR3 is made up of 17 amino acids. Per germline, CDR1 SGHRS and CDR2 YFSETQ. V lost 4 bases, J lost 5 bases, and 10 bases stayed unmatched. For the CDR3, the DNA is TGCGCCAGCAGCCCGGGACTAGCGGGGGGCGCTAGTCACGAGCAGTACTTC. The encoded protein is CASSPGLAGGASHEQYF.

The V and J genes are TRBV5-1 and TRBJ2-2; 7 positions match TRBD1. The CDR3 is 15 amino acids. V was pared by 4 bases and J by 4 bases, with 7 bases of the junction left unmatched. CDR1 is SGHRS and CDR2 is YFSETQ in the germline V gene. In DNA form, the CDR3 reads TGCGCCAGCAGCGTCACGTCAGGGGGCACCGGGGAGCTGTTTTTT. Translating it yields CASSVTSGGTGELFF.

V and J are TRBV24-1 and TRBJ1-2; 9 bases fit TRBD1. This CDR3 has 17 amino acids. Unmatched junction bases numbered 9, after V lost 3 bases and J lost 2 bases. Germline V lookup: CDR1 KGHDR, CDR2 SFDVKD. CDR3: CATSDTGTGRGNYGYTF. CDR3 nucleotide sequence: TGTGCCACCAGTGATACCGGGACAGGGAGGGGAAACTATGGCTACACCTTC.

This chain joins TRBV5-4 and TRBJ2-5; tentative D call: TRBD1 (6 bases). CDR3 length: 14 amino acids. With 0 bases removed from V and 4 bases from J, the gap between germline ends came to 10 bases. Per germline, CDR1 SGHNT and CDR2 YYREEE (reference sequence). This chain's CDR3 is CASSLGSRGETQYF. The DNA for the CDR3 is TGTGCCAGCAGCTTGGGTTCCAGGGGAGAGACCCAGTACTTC.

The chain is built from TRBV6-6 and TRBJ2-2; 8 bases fit TRBD1. V lost 5 bases and J lost 2; bases outside the gene matches: 4. CDR1 is MNHNY and CDR2 is SVGAGI in the germline V gene (reference sequence). The CDR3 loop spans 15 amino acids. CDR3 in amino acids: CASSKQGANTGELFF. The CDR3 coding sequence is TGTGCCAGCAGTAAGCAGGGGGCCAACACCGGGGAGCTGTTTTTT.

V is TRBV24-1 and J is TRBJ2-1, with D perhaps matching TRBD2 (6 bases). Trimming took off 5 bases at V and 2 bases at J, with 15 bases between the two ends. This CDR3 is built from 16 residues. Per the germline V gene, CDR1 is KGHDR and CDR2 is SFDVKD. The chain's CDR3 is CATSARDLFTYNEQFF. CDR3 DNA sequence: TGTGCCACCAGTGCTAGGGACTTGTTCACCTACAATGAGCAGTTCTTC.

The chain uses TRBV5-8 and TRBJ2-3; the match to TRBD2 covers 11 bases. CDR1 SGHTS and CDR2 YDEGEE come from the germline V gene. This CDR3 is built from 16 residues. Trimming removed 5 bases from V and 2 bases from J; junction bases left unmatched: 7. The CDR3 protein is CASSFRSGRATDTQYF. CDR3 DNA sequence: TGTGCCAGCAGTTTCCGTAGCGGGAGGGCCACAGATACGCAGTATTTT.

The rearrangement links TRBV19 to TRBJ2-3, with TRBD2 as a possible D gene (7 bases). Trimming stripped 1 base from V and 0 bases from J, with 14 bases between. There are 17 residues in the CDR3. Germline V lookup: CDR1 LNHDA, CDR2 SQIVND (reference sequence). This chain's CDR3 is CASSIAGGRGSTDTQYF. CDR3 nucleotides: TGTGCCAGTAGTATAGCGGGGGGCCGGGGGAGCACAGATACGCAGTATTTT.

This clone was detected only once. The chain carries TRBV7-7 and TRBJ2-2; D gene ambiguous. The germline V gene encodes CDR1 SSHAT and CDR2 FNYEAQ (reference sequence). Between the trimmed V and J ends, which lost 2 bases and 1 base, there was a span of 11 bases. This CDR3 spans 16 amino acids. As DNA, the CDR3 is TGTGCCAGCAGCTTATTCGAGACATTGAACACCGGGGAGCTGTTTTTT. It codes for CASSLFETLNTGELFF.

The rearrangement links TRBV19 to TRBJ1-1; possibly TRBD1 for D (6 bases). The CDR3 has 14 amino acids. CDR1 is LNHDA and CDR2 is SQIVND in the germline V gene (reference sequence). Between the trimmed V and J ends, which lost 5 bases and 9 bases, there was a span of 19 bases. The CDR3 here is CASSGRQAVAKAFF. CDR3 bases: TGTGCCAGTAGTGGACGACAGGCGGTTGCGAAAGCTTTCTTT.

The chain uses TRBV5-4 and TRBJ2-2, with D maybe TRBD2 (6 bases). Deletions cut 3 bases from V and 3 bases from J, with 6 bases between. This CDR3 has 13 residues. The germline CDR1 and CDR2 sequences are SGHNT and YYREEE (reference sequence). DNA for the CDR3: TGTGCCAGCAGCTGGGGGGACACCGGGGAGCTGTTTTTT. This codes for CASSWGDTGELFF. The variable domain in full, with the rest retrieved from reference TRBV5-4 and TRBJ2-2, is ETGVTQSPTHLIKTRGQQVTLRCSSQSGHNTVSWYQQALGQGPQFIFQYYREEENGRGNFPPRFSGLQFPNYSSELNVNALELDDSALYLCASSWGDTGELFFGEGSRLTVL.

CDR3 in DNA: TGTGCCAGCAGCGGAGCGGGGATCGGCAATCAGCCCCAGCATTTT. This translates into CASSGAGIGNQPQHF. The J gene is TRBJ1-5, the V gene TRBV6-5, with no clear D. The ends were cut back, 6 bases at V and 2 bases at J, with 14 bases in the middle. Germline CDR1 MNHEY, CDR2 SVGAGI. This CDR3 has 15 amino acids.

This clone showed up just a few times. This sequence joins TRBV5-6 and TRBJ2-3; TRBD2 matches at 7 bases. CDR3 size: 15 residues. From germline, CDR1 is SGHDT and CDR2 YYEEEE. The V and J ends lost 0 bases and 2 bases, in that order; junction bases with no gene match: 3. The CDR3 DNA reads as TGTGCCAGCAGCTTGGGAGCGGGACCCACAGATACGCAGTATTTT. Residues: CASSLGAGPTDTQYF.

J is TRBJ2-2 and V is TRBV5-1; 11 nucleotides agree with TRBD2. The V gene's germline CDR1 is SGHRS and CDR2 YFSETQ. The CDR3 has 15 residues. V dropped 7 bases and J dropped 3; count of bases not matched to a gene: 5. The CDR3 DNA is TGCGCCAGCGCCTCACTAGCGGGGGACACCGGGGAGCTGTTTTTT. As protein: CASASLAGDTGELFF. The variable domain in full, completed from reference TRBV5-1 and TRBJ2-2, reads KAGVTQTPRYLIKTRGQQVTLSCSPISGHRSVSWYQQTPGQGLQFLFEYFSETQRNKGNFPGRFSGRQFSNSRSEMNVSTLELGDSALYLCASASLAGDTGELFFGEGSRLTVL.

CDR3 nucleotides: TGTGCCAGCAGCGTAGCGGCGAACACCGGGGAGCTGTTTTTT. It yields the protein CASSVAANTGELFF. The chain recombines TRBV9 with TRBJ2-2, with D hard to call. The germline V gene has CDR1 SGDLS and CDR2 YYNGEE. V lost 0 bases to trimming and J lost 0 bases, with 3 bases between them. CDR3 length: 14 amino acids.

The gene calls are TRBV7-3 and TRBJ1-1; 9 bases fit TRBD1. The CDR3 consists of 15 residues. V dropped 4 bases and J dropped 0; count of bases not matched to a gene: 3. CDR1 is SGHTA and CDR2 is FQGTGA in the germline V gene. CDR3 protein: CASSSTGGVNTEAFF. CDR3 DNA sequence: TGTGCCAGCAGCTCGACAGGGGGGGTGAACACTGAAGCTTTCTTT.